This TCR beta chain stems from a study of blood T cell repertoires in COVID-19. The V end was cut by 0 bases, the J end by 5 bases, with 7 bases between. The CDR3 sequence is 14 residues long. Germline CDR1 reads MNHEY; CDR2 reads SVGAGI. Assay used: immunoSEQ multiplex PCR; TCRdb lists only in-frame clones, some missing. This sample carries about 160,000 clones, approximately 88% of them seen once, and the ten largest clones take more than 7%. V usage is TRBV6-5 and J usage is TRBJ1-4; D unresolved. This TCR was recovered from a woman of 80 years or more with active or convalescent COVID-19. The sequenced sample consisted of peripheral blood. DNA of the CDR3: TGTGCCAGCAGTTACTCGAGGTGGAATGAAAAACTGTTTTTT. It codes for CASSYSRWNEKLFF.